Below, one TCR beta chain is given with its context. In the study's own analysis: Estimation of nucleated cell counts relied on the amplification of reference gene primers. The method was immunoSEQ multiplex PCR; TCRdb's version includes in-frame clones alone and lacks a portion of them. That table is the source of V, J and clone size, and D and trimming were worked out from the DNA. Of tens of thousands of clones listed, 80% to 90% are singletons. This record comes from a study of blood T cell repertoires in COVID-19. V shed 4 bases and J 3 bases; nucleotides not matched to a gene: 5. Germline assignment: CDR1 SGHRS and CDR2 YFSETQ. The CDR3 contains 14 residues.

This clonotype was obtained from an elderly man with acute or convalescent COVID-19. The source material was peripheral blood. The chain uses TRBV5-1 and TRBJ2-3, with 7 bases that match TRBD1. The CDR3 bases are TGCGCCAGCAGCGACCCGGGACAGACAGATACGCAGTATTTT. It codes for CASSDPGQTDTQYF.